This T cell receptor beta chain was retrieved from a study of cytomegalovirus exposure and HLA in healthy donors. Broader study findings: On later analysis, the bulk of CMV-associated TCR beta chains appeared to be HLA-restricted. Most of the TCR beta V segments (in an earlier analysis) were productive either about 87% or about 30% of the time. With later analysis, a missense DCLRE1C variant became linked to TCR beta V- and J-gene trimming. Reportedly, diagnosis of cytomegalovirus status by the classifier showed high specificity and sensitivity.

It was with 60 Vbeta and 13 Jbeta primers that the PCR ran. Sequenced by immunoSEQ multiplex PCR; TCRdb stores in-frame clones only, minus some. The sample holds 150,000 to 160,000 clones, 60% to 85% seen once. V lost 6 bases and J 9 bases, leaving 11 bases between the germline ends. The CDR3 has 11 residues. Germline CDR1 LNHDA, CDR2 SQIVND (reference sequence). Regarding this clone: Its antigen is currently unknown.

This chain connects TRBV19 to TRBJ1-1; D not certain. This TCR derives from a woman between 40 and 50 years old in good health and CMV-seronegative. The sample consisted of PBMCs. This chain's CDR3 is CASSSKTQAFF. The DNA for the CDR3 is TGTGCCAGTAGCTCTAAAACCCAAGCTTTCTTT.